The source of this TCR beta chain is a study of T cells in Graves' hyperthyroidism and ophthalmopathy (dated by TCRdb to about 2019). For the study in its entirety: Peripheral blood was sampled at the time of initial diagnosis, prior to any treatment. To identify TCR V-J signatures that set the groups apart, the researchers used a discovery cohort of 100 patients, made up of roughly 45 with Graves' ophthalmopathy and 55 to 65 with stable Graves' hyperthyroidism. An independent validation cohort of under 20 hyperthyroidism patients and some 15 patients who later progressed to ophthalmopathy tested prospective prediction of ophthalmopathy. For training and testing, the approximately 92 patients in the discovery cohort were randomly divided in a 7:3 ratio. In roughly six Graves' hyperthyroidism patients, the study also compared T-cell repertoires from thyroid tissue with T-cell repertoires from blood. After blood sampling, hyperthyroidism patients were treated with methimazole at a starting dose of 30 mg daily, and ophthalmopathy patients were treated with high-dose intravenous methylprednisolone. According to the paper, TCR Vbeta CDR3 sequencing was carried out on about 140 peripheral blood samples, which came from approximately 41 ophthalmopathy, 75 or so hyperthyroidism and some 17 progressor patients. On the study overall, not on this receptor specifically: Ophthalmopathy was separated from stable hyperthyroidism by a 13 V-J signature model, with 85% to 90% sensitivity and about 81% specificity obtained in cross-validation and 80%/75% obtained in testing. Most expanded thyroid clonotypes (frequency above 0.001) were also detected in blood, suggesting blood repertoires may reflect thyroid immune responses. No statistical method was used to set the sample size in advance, and investigators knew the group allocation. In validation, progression to ophthalmopathy was predicted by the model with approximately 67% sensitivity and roughly 76% specificity, a median of approximately 6.5 months before onset.

TCR beta CDR3 regions were amplified from RNA transcripts. The first round of RT-PCR for the TCR CDR3 was performed with the HTBI primer set and the Qiagen OneStep RT-PCR kit. The libraries were constructed in a second round of multiplex PCR and then size-selected and purified. The libraries were sequenced on an Illumina HiSeq2000 using paired-end 100 bp reads. The authors processed their data as follows. SOAPnuke was used to process the raw data, removing reads that contained adapters or uncalled bases, had a mean Phred below 15, or lacked an exact match to the constant primer or identifier. High-quality paired reads were merged using COPE v1.2.5, and each unique nucleotide sequence was defined as a clonotype. Clonotypes were aligned to IMGT TRBV, TRBD and TRBJ reference segments using MiTCR v1.1. Analysis was restricted to V-J combinations with a frequency above 0.0001, which covered roughly 99% of repertoires. The TCS score was defined as the ratio of F50 (clonal expansion) to E x V (chaos), calculated using BLOSUM62-based TCRdist between CDR3 peptides within each V-J. Welch's t-statistics and random forest reduced fewer than 550 V-J features to 13, which were used in a naive Bayes classifier (R e1071). The public reads were run again by TCRdb, first through fastp at Q25 and then through MiXCR, and only productive beta chains were kept. A single entry per CDR3 protein holds the most common genes and DNA from its merged rows. These V and J calls are TCRdb output, not the study's own analysis. The sample profile shows 490,000 or so distinct CDR3 sequences; roughly 22% of them were found once. The top ten hold approximately 49% of the sample.

In the ophthalmopathy patients, disease was moderately to severely active, with a Clinical Activity Score of 3 or more, a NOSPECS grade of 4 or more, and a duration of less than 3 months. Any patient with an uncontrolled infection, another autoimmune disease, pregnancy or lactation was excluded. Diagnoses were established on the basis of clinical symptoms, serum thyroxine and TRAb, thyroid ultrasound, and orbital computed tomography. PBMCs were separated from roughly 10 ml of fresh peripheral blood using Ficoll-Paque density gradient centrifugation. Trizol reagent was used to extract total RNA, and RNA quality was then checked on an Agilent 2100 Bioanalyzer. From a lookup of the germline V gene, CDR1 and CDR2 are MNHEY and SVGEGT. Cut back by 7 bases and 0 bases, the V and J ends lie 13 bases apart. The CDR3 goes from the cysteine to the phenylalanine over 15 residues. CDR3 DNA only is kept here, 45 bases in frame from base 1.

On this clonotype itself: Its antigen is not yet known. Base-call qualities are not available, and no considerably larger clone is one nucleotide away.

The sequence joins TRBV6-2 or TRBV6-3 to TRBJ2-4; TRBD1 might be the D gene, on 5 matching bases. The sample was blood. This TCR was recovered from a woman aged 70-85 years with Graves' ophthalmopathy. The CDR3 here reads CASKLLTEAKNIQYF. In nucleotide form, the sequence is TGTGCCAGCAAACTCTTGACAGAAGCCAAAAACATTCAGTACTTC.